The T cell receptor (beta chain) under discussion was sequenced for a study of blood T cell repertoires in COVID-19. Study background: Samples representing acute and convalescent COVID-19 were sourced from the United States, Italy and Spain. T cells, B-cell-depleted T cells, or PBMCs provided the cDNA or gDNA that served as material.

This CDR3 has 13 residues. The V gene's germline CDR1 is LGHNT and CDR2 FRNRAP. V lost 6 bases, J lost 3 bases, and 3 bases stayed unmatched. The assay was immunoSEQ multiplex PCR, and TCRdb's table has in-frame clones only and misses some. The data show about 160,000 clones, around nine tenths seen once. Recruited during active infection, patients (from Seattle) were subsequently followed longitudinally. Specimen: peripheral blood. The TCR originated in a woman aged 70-85 years with COVID-19, enrolled during active disease. The chain carries TRBV12-5 and TRBJ1-1; TRBD1 aligns across 8 bases. The CDR3 here is CASGTTGDTEAFF. CDR3 bases: TGTGCTAGTGGGACGACAGGGGACACTGAAGCTTTCTTT.